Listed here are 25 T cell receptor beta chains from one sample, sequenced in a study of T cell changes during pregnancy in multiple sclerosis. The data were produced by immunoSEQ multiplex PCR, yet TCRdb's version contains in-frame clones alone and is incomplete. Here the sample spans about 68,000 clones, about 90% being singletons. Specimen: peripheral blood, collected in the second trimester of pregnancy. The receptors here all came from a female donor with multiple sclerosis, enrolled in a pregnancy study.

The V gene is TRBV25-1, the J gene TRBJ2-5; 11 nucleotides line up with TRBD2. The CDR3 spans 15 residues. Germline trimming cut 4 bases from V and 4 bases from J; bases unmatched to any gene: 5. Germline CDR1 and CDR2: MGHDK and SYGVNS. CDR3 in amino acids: CASSATSGGAETQYF. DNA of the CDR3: TGTGCCAGCAGTGCTACTAGCGGGGGTGCAGAGACCCAGTACTTC.

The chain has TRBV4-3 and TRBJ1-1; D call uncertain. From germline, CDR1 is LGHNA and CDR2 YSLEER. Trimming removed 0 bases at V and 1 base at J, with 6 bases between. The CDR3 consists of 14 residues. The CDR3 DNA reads TGCGCCAGCAGCCAAGATCTCGGGAACACTGAAGCTTTCTTT. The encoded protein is CASSQDLGNTEAFF.

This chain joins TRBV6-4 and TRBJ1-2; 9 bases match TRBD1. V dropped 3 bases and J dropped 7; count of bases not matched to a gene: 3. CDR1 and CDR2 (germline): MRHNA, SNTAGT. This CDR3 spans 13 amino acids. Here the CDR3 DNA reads TGTGCCAGCAGTGATGGGACAGGGTTTGGCTACACCTTC. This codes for CASSDGTGFGYTF.

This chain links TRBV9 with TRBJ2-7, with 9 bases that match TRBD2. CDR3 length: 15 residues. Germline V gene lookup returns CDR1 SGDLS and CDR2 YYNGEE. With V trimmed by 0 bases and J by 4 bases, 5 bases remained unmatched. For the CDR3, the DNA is TGTGCCAGCAGCGTAGGGTCTAGCGGGGTTTACGAGCAGTACTTC. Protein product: CASSVGSSGVYEQYF.

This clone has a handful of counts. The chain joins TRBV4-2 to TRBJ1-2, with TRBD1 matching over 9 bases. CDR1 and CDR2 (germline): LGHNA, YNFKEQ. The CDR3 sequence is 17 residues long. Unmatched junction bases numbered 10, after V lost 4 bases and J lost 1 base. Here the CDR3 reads CASSPLGQGRFNYGYTF. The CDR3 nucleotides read TGTGCCAGCAGCCCCCTAGGACAGGGGAGGTTTAACTATGGCTACACCTTC.

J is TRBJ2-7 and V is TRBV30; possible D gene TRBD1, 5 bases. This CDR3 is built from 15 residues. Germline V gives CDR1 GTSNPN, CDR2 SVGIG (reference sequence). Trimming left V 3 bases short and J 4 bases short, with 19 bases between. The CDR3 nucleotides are TGTGCCTGGAGCCAACCTAGGACAACAGGTTACGAGCAGTACTTC. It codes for CAWSQPRTTGYEQYF.

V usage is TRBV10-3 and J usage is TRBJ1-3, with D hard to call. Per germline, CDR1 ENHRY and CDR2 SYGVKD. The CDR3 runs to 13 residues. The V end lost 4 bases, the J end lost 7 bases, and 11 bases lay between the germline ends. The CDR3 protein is CAISGGMGNTIYF. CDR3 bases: TGTGCCATCAGTGGAGGGATGGGGAACACCATATATTTT.

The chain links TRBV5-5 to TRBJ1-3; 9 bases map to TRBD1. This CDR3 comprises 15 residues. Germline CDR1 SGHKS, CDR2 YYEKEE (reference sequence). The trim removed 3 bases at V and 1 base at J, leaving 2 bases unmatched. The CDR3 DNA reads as TGTGCCAGCAGCTGGGGACAGGGATCTGGAAACACCATATATTTT. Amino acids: CASSWGQGSGNTIYF.

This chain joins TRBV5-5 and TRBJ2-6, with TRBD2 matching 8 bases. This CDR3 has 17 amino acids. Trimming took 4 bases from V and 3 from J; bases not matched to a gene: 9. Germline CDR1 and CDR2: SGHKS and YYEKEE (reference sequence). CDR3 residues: CASSRTSREGGANVLTF. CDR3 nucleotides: TGTGCCAGCAGCCGGACTAGCAGGGAGGGTGGGGCCAACGTCCTGACTTTC.

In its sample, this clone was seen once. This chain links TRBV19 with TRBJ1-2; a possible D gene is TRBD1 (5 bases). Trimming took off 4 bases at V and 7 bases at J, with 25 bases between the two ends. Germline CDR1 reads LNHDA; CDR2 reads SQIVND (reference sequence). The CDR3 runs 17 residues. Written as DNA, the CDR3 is TGTGCCAGTAGTACCCCTCTTTGGGACTCCCCCGCCAGTGGCTACACCTTC. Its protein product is CASSTPLWDSPASGYTF. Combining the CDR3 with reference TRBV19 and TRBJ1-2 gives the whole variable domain DGGITQSPKYLFRKEGQNVTLSCEQNLNHDAMYWYRQDPGQGLRLIYYSQIVNDFQKGDIAEGYSVSREKKESFPLTVTSAQKNPTAFYLCASSTPLWDSPASGYTFGSGTRLTVV.

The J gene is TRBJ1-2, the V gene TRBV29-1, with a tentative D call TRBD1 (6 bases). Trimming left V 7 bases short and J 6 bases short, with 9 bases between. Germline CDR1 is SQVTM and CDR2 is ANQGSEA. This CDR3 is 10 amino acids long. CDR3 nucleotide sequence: TGCAGCGGGGAGGGGGATGGCTACACCTTC. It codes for CSGEGDGYTF.

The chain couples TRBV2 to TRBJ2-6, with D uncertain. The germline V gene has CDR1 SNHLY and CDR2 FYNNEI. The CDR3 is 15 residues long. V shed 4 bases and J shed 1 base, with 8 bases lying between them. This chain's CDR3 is CASSGALSGANVLTF. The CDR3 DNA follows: TGTGCCAGCAGTGGGGCCCTGTCTGGGGCCAACGTCCTGACTTTC. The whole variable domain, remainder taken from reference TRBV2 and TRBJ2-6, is EPEVTQTPSHQVTQMGQEVILRCVPISNHLYFYWYRQILGQKVEFLVSFYNNEISEKSEIFDDQFSVERPDGSNFTLKIRSTKLEDSAMYFCASSGALSGANVLTFGAGSRLTVL.

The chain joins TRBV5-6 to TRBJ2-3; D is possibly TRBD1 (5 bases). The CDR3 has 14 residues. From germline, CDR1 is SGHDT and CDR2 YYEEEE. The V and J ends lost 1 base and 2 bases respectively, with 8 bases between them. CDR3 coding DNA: TGTGCCAGCAGCTTGACAGGAGACACAGATACGCAGTATTTT. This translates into CASSLTGDTDTQYF.

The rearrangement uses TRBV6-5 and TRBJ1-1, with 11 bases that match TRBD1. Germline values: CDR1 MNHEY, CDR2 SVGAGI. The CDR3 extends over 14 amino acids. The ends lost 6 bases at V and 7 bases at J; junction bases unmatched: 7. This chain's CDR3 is CASSPPGQGVEAFF. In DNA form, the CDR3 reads TGTGCCAGCAGCCCTCCGGGACAGGGGGTTGAAGCTTTCTTT.

CDR3 sequence (DNA): TGTGCCAGCAGCCCGAGACAGAACAAGAACACTGAAGCTTTCTTT. Amino acids: CASSPRQNKNTEAFF. The chain uses TRBV7-2 and TRBJ1-1; D perhaps matches TRBD1 (5 bases). Trimming shortened V by 5 bases and J by 1 base, and 14 bases separated the two germline ends. This CDR3 spans 15 amino acids. CDR1 is SGHTA and CDR2 is FQGNSA in the germline V gene.

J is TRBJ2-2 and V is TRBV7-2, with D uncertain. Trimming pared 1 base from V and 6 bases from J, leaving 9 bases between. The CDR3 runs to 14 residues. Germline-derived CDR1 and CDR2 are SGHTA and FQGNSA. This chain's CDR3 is CASSLVNSAGELFF. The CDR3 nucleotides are TGTGCCAGCAGCTTAGTTAATTCGGCCGGGGAGCTGTTTTTT. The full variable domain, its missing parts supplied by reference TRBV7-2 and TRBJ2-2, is GAGVSQSPSNKVTEKGKDVELRCDPISGHTALYWYRQSLGQGLEFLIYFQGNSAPDKSGLPSDRFSAERTGGSVSTLTIQRTQQEDSAVYLCASSLVNSAGELFFGEGSRLTVL.

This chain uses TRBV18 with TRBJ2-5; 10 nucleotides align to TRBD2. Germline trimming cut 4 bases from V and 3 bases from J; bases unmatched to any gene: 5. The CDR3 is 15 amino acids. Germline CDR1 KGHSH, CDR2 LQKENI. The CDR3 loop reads CASSLLGLAEETQYF. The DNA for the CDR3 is TGTGCCAGCTCACTCCTCGGACTAGCGGAAGAGACCCAGTACTTC.

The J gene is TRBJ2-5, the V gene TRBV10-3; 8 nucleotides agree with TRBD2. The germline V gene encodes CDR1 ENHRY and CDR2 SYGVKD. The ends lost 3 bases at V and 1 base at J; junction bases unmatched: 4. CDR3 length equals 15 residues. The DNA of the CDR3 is TGTGCCATCAGTGACAGTCTAGCGGGCCAAGAGACCCAGTACTTC. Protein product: CAISDSLAGQETQYF.

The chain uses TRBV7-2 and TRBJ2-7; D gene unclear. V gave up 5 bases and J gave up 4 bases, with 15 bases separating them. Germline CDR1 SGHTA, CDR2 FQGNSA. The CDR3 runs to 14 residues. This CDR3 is CASSRGRGLYEQYF. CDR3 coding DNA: TGTGCCAGCAGCCGTGGTCGCGGCCTTTACGAGCAGTACTTC.

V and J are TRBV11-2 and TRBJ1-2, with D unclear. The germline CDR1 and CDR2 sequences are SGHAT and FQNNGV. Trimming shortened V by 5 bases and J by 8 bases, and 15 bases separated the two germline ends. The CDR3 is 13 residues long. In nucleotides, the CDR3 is TGTGCCAGCAGCATCGGTCCCGGGAACGGCTACACCTTC. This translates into CASSIGPGNGYTF.

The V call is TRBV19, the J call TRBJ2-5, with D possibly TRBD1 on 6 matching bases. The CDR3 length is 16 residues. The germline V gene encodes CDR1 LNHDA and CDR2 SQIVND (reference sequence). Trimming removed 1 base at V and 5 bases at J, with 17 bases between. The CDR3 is CASSIAPPTGMETQYF. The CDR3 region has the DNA TGTGCCAGTAGTATAGCCCCACCTACAGGGATGGAGACCCAGTACTTC.

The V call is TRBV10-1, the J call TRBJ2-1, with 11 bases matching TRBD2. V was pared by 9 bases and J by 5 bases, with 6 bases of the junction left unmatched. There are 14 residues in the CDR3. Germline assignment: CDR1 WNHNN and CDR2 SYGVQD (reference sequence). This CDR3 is CASASGGPHNEQFF. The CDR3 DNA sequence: TGCGCCAGTGCTAGCGGGGGGCCCCACAATGAGCAGTTCTTC.

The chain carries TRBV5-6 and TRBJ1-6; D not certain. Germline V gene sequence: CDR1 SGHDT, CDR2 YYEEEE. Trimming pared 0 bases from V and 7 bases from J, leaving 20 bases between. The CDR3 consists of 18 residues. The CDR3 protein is CASSLGEGRLGGNSPLHF. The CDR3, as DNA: TGTGCCAGCAGCTTGGGAGAGGGTCGGCTTGGAGGGAATTCACCCCTCCACTTT.

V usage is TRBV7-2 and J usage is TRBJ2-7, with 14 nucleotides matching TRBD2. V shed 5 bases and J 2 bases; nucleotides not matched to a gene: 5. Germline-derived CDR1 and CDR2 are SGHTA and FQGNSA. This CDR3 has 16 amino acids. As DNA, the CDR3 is TGTGCCAGCAGCCCAGCGGGACTAGCGGGGGCCTACGAGCAGTACTTC. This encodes CASSPAGLAGAYEQYF.

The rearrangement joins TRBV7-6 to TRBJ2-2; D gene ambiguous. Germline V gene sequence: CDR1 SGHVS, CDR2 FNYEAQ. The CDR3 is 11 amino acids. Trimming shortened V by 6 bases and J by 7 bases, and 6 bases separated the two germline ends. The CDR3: CASSTGGELFF. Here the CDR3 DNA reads TGTGCCAGCAGTACGGGCGGGGAGCTGTTTTTT. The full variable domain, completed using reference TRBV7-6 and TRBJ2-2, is GAGVSQSPRYKVTKRGQDVALRCDPISGHVSLYWYRQALGQGPEFLTYFNYEAQQDKSGLPNDRFSAERPEGSISTLTIQRTEQRDSAMYRCASSTGGELFFGEGSRLTVL.